The 15 T cell receptor beta chains listed next were all sequenced from one sample in a study of T cell repertoires in cytomegalovirus infection (dated by TCRdb to the late 2010s). These reads were obtained on an Illumina HiSeq 1500. Using fastp trimming at Q25 and MiXCR clonotype assembly, TCRdb reanalyzed the public sequencing data and kept in-frame beta chains. All rows with the same CDR3 protein become a single entry with the most common DNA and genes. This sample holds fewer than 300,000 distinct CDR3 sequences; more than 20% were observed only once. The ten most abundant clones make up roughly 14% of the sample. Sequencing was carried out using PBMCs. The receptors were gathered from a human donor in good health (CMV status not recorded). Some clones in this sample may be carry-over from other donors' samples.

The CDR3 is CSASSGLAQSYNEQFF. CDR3 DNA sequence: TGCAGTGCTAGTTCGGGACTAGCGCAATCCTACAATGAGCAGTTCTTC. The V call is TRBV20-1, the J call TRBJ2-1; 10 nucleotides align to TRBD2. CDR3 length: 16 amino acids. Germline V gene lookup returns CDR1 DFQATT and CDR2 SNEGSKA (reference sequence). The V and J ends lost 3 bases and 1 base, in that order; junction bases with no gene match: 6.

This chain uses TRBV2 with TRBJ1-2; 11 bases align to TRBD1. The CDR3 is made up of 15 amino acids. The junction had 4 bases not matched to a gene; V was cut back by 0 bases and J by 7 bases. Germline CDR1 is SNHLY and CDR2 is FYNNEI. The CDR3 nucleotides are TGTGCCAGCAGTGAAGCCGGGACAGGGGGTTTTGGCTACACCTTC. It codes for CASSEAGTGGFGYTF.

This clonotype was observed a handful of times. V is TRBV10-3 and J is TRBJ2-5; 8 bases agree with TRBD1. Per the germline V gene, CDR1 is ENHRY and CDR2 is SYGVKD. V lost 4 bases, J lost 2 bases, and 3 bases stayed unmatched. The CDR3 is 14 amino acids. The CDR3 loop is CAISGQGRQETQYF. CDR3 DNA sequence: TGTGCCATCAGTGGACAGGGGAGGCAAGAGACCCAGTACTTC.

The rearrangement joins TRBV10-3 to TRBJ2-1; D is possibly TRBD1 or TRBD2 (6 bases each). The CDR3 extends over 15 amino acids. V lost 3 bases to trimming and J lost 6 bases, with 15 bases between them. Per the germline V gene, CDR1 is ENHRY and CDR2 is SYGVKD. The CDR3: CAISDFPGAGNEQFF. DNA for the CDR3: TGTGCCATCAGTGATTTTCCGGGGGCGGGCAATGAGCAGTTCTTC.

This clonotype appeared once. V and J are TRBV30 and TRBJ2-5; 8 nucleotides match TRBD1. After removal of 3 bases from V and 2 bases from J, the junction contained 2 bases not matched to a gene. Germline CDR1 and CDR2: GTSNPN and SVGIG (reference sequence). The CDR3 sequence is 13 residues long. In DNA, the CDR3 is TGTGCCTGGAGCAGGGGGCGACAAGAGACCCAGTACTTC. As protein: CAWSRGRQETQYF.

The chain combines TRBV29-1 with TRBJ1-5, with 7 bases that match TRBD1. The germline V gene has CDR1 SQVTM and CDR2 ANQGSEA. The J segment lost 6 bases and the V segment lost 7 bases, leaving 12 bases of the junction unmatched. CDR3 length: 14 amino acids. The CDR3 DNA reads as TGCAGCGCCGGTTCGACAGGGATGGGTCAGCCCCAGCATTTT. Its translation: CSAGSTGMGQPQHF.

This clonotype was seen at least ten times. The rearrangement links TRBV7-3 to TRBJ2-3; 10 bases line up with TRBD2. Germline trimming cut 5 bases from V and 4 bases from J; bases unmatched to any gene: 6. CDR3 length: 15 amino acids. From germline, CDR1 is SGHTA and CDR2 FQGTGA. The CDR3 DNA reads TGTGCCAGCAGCCCGTCAGCGGGGGGGCCAGATACGCAGTATTTT. It is translated as CASSPSAGGPDTQYF.

This clonotype came up many times. The J gene is TRBJ2-7, the V gene TRBV6-5, with 12 bases that match TRBD2. CDR3 length: 16 amino acids. The V gene end was trimmed by 2 bases and the J gene end by 2 bases; junction bases not matched to a gene: 4. CDR1 is MNHEY and CDR2 is SVGAGI in the germline V gene. CDR3 region: CASSYQGTSGPYEQYF. Written as DNA, the CDR3 is TGTGCCAGCAGTTACCAGGGGACTAGCGGGCCCTACGAGCAGTACTTC.

The chain combines TRBV6-2 or TRBV6-3 with TRBJ2-3; TRBD2 might be the D (5 bases). This CDR3 region has 14 residues. The germline CDR1 and CDR2 sequences are MNHEY and SVGEGT. The V and J ends lost 2 bases and 0 bases respectively, with 6 bases between them. The CDR3 reads CASSYGGSTDTQYF. CDR3 sequence (DNA): TGTGCCAGCAGTTACGGAGGAAGCACAGATACGCAGTATTTT.

Only a few counts were recorded for this clonotype. This chain uses TRBV5-1 with TRBJ1-1, with a weak D call TRBD1 (6 bases). This CDR3 has 14 amino acids. Germline V gene lookup returns CDR1 SGHRS and CDR2 YFSETQ. V shed 4 bases and J shed 4 bases, with 14 bases lying between them. This CDR3 reads CASSKFTGPTEAFF. CDR3 sequence (DNA): TGCGCCAGCAGCAAGTTCACAGGGCCCACTGAAGCTTTCTTT. Supplemented by reference TRBV5-1 and TRBJ1-1, the full variable domain reads KAGVTQTPRYLIKTRGQQVTLSCSPISGHRSVSWYQQTPGQGLQFLFEYFSETQRNKGNFPGRFSGRQFSNSRSEMNVSTLELGDSALYLCASSKFTGPTEAFFGQGTRLTVV.

This clonotype was counted only a few times. The chain carries TRBV7-2 and TRBJ1-1; D gene uncertain. CDR3 length: 12 amino acids. The V gene's germline CDR1 is SGHTA and CDR2 FQGNSA. V lost 1 base, J lost 11 bases, and 11 bases lay in between. The CDR3 DNA is TGTGCCAGCAGCTTAGTGCGGCCGGCCGCTTTCTTT. This encodes CASSLVRPAAFF. Full variable domain (rest looked up from reference TRBV7-2 and TRBJ1-1): GAGVSQSPSNKVTEKGKDVELRCDPISGHTALYWYRQSLGQGLEFLIYFQGNSAPDKSGLPSDRFSAERTGGSVSTLTIQRTQQEDSAVYLCASSLVRPAAFFGQGTRLTVV.

This clonotype was observed at least ten times. The chain uses TRBV7-3 and TRBJ2-1; TRBD2 agrees at 7 bases. The junction had 4 bases not matched to a gene; V was cut back by 5 bases and J by 6 bases. The CDR3 extends over 13 amino acids. CDR1 and CDR2 (germline): SGHTA, FQGTGA. The CDR3 coding sequence is TGTGCCAGCAGCCCCGGACTAGTCAATGAGCAGTTCTTC. Residues: CASSPGLVNEQFF. Full variable domain (outside the CDR3, taken from reference TRBV7-3 and TRBJ2-1): GAGVSQTPSNKVTEKGKYVELRCDPISGHTALYWYRQSLGQGPEFLIYFQGTGAADDSGLPNDRFFAVRPEGSVSTLKIQRTERGDSAVYLCASSPGLVNEQFFGPGTRLTVL.

This clonotype was recorded once. The rearrangement joins TRBV6-2 or TRBV6-3 to TRBJ1-5, with a tentative D call TRBD1 (5 bases). The germline V and J ends were trimmed by 10 bases and 5 bases, with 24 bases remaining between them. CDR3 length: 16 residues. CDR1 is MNHEY, CDR2 SVGEGT, per germline. In DNA form, the CDR3 reads TGTGCCACAAGCAGAATCCGGCAGGGCGAGGATCAGCCCCAGCATTTT. Amino acid sequence: CATSRIRQGEDQPQHF.

The gene calls are TRBV5-6 and TRBJ2-6; D gene uncertain. V was clipped by 0 bases and J by 2 bases, with 3 bases between them. This CDR3 spans 14 amino acids. The germline CDR1 and CDR2 sequences are SGHDT and YYEEEE. CDR3 protein: CASSLGPGANVLTF. CDR3 bases: TGTGCCAGCAGCTTGGGACCTGGGGCCAACGTCCTGACTTTC.

This sequence joins TRBV18 and TRBJ2-5; 8 nucleotides agree with TRBD2. There are 13 residues in the CDR3. CDR1 is KGHSH, CDR2 LQKENI, per germline. J gave up 2 bases and V 6 bases, and 2 bases lay outside the gene matches. The CDR3 nucleotides read TGTGCCAGCTCCGGGGGGGAGCAAGAGACCCAGTACTTC. Translated: CASSGGEQETQYF.